A selection of T cell receptor beta chains follows, all from one sample in a study of PD-L1 blockade in urothelial cancer. Only in-frame clones appear in the TCRdb table, and some are missing; sequencing was by immunoSEQ multiplex PCR. The sample records around 70,000 clones, roughly nine tenths being singletons. Sequencing was performed on PBMCs, taken around atezolizumab (anti-PD-L1) treatment. These receptors came from a man between 65 and 85 years old with urothelial cancer. Each CDR3 is given with its conserved first and last residue. D genes are given only for firm matches. A row's size may be missing; if present it is once, few, many or a size class.

j_call d_call clone_size v_call cdr3_aa cdr3_nt
TRBJ1-2 TRBD1 - TRBV6-4 CASSEGQGDYGYTF TGTGCCAGCAGTGAGGGACAGGGGGACTATGGCTACACCTTC
TRBJ2-6 TRBD1 - TRBV4-1 CASSQGETGSGANVLTF TGCGCCAGCAGCCAAGGGGAGACAGGGTCTGGGGCCAACGTCCTGACTTTC
TRBJ1-2 - - TRBV5-6 CASSSNYGYTF TGTGCCAGCAGCTCGAACTATGGCTACACCTTC
TRBJ2-7 TRBD2 - TRBV27 CASSLSLAGFYYEQYF TGTGCCAGCAGTTTGTCCCTAGCGGGATTTTACTACGAGCAGTACTTC
TRBJ1-2 - - TRBV19 CASRPNSGYGYTF TGTGCCAGTAGGCCTAACTCCGGCTATGGCTACACCTTC
TRBJ2-4 - - TRBV10-2 CASSEFLSAKNIQYF TGCGCCAGCAGTGAGTTTCTCTCAGCCAAAAACATTCAGTACTTC
TRBJ2-7 TRBD1 - TRBV5-1 CASSLQGAGLEQYF TGCGCCAGCAGCTTACAGGGGGCAGGGCTCGAGCAGTACTTC
TRBJ2-3 - - TRBV6-1 CASSEPIVGHTQYF TGTGCCAGCAGTGAACCTATAGTGGGGCATACGCAGTATTTT
TRBJ2-1 - - TRBV7-9 CASSTPGLNLEEQFF TGTGCCAGCAGCACCCCGGGACTTAATTTAGAAGAGCAGTTCTTC
TRBJ2-5 - - TRBV11-2 CASSLVRRTQYF TGTGCCAGCAGCTTAGTGCGGAGGACCCAGTACTTC
TRBJ2-2 TRBD2 - TRBV7-3 CASSLRPLAGGLSTGELFF TGTGCCAGCAGCTTAAGACCCCTAGCGGGAGGTTTAAGCACCGGGGAGCTGTTTTTT
TRBJ2-1 - - TRBV18 CASSPRITDYYNEQFF TGTGCCAGCTCACCGCGGATCACGGACTACTACAATGAGCAGTTCTTC
TRBJ1-4 TRBD1 - TRBV5-1 CASSLQGAEEKLFF TGCGCCAGCAGCTTACAGGGGGCTGAAGAAAAACTGTTTTTT
TRBJ2-7 TRBD2 - TRBV7-6 CASSLAGGYYEQYF TGTGCCAGCAGCCTAGCGGGAGGGTACTACGAGCAGTACTTC
TRBJ1-5 - - TRBV19 CASSGVGRAEQPQHF TGTGCCAGTAGCGGCGTTGGCAGGGCGGAACAGCCCCAGCATTTT
TRBJ2-1 TRBD2 - TRBV5-4 CASSTGLAGGRSSYNEQFF TGTGCCAGCAGCACGGGACTAGCGGGAGGGAGAAGCTCCTACAATGAGCAGTTCTTC
TRBJ1-1 - - TRBV4-2 CASSQDLRGARTEAFF TGTGCCAGCAGCCAAGATCTACGGGGGGCGCGAACTGAAGCTTTCTTT
TRBJ2-7 - - TRBV5-6 CASSPSPGTRNYEQYF TGTGCCAGCAGCCCCTCGCCCGGGACAAGAAACTACGAGCAGTACTTC
TRBJ2-7 - - TRBV6-5 CASSYAGQNLDEQYF TGTGCCAGCAGTTACGCAGGACAGAACCTTGACGAGCAGTACTTC
TRBJ1-1 - - TRBV28 CASSPPTANTEAFF TGTGCCAGCAGTCCCCCAACAGCGAACACTGAAGCTTTCTTT
TRBJ1-2 - - TRBV19 CASSLQGTANYGYTF TGTGCCAGTTCTCTACAGGGAACCGCTAACTATGGCTACACCTTC
TRBJ2-7 - - TRBV19 CASRRAAGPYEQYF TGTGCCAGTAGGAGGGCAGCAGGACCCTACGAGCAGTACTTC
TRBJ1-2 - once TRBV19 CASTILLGFPGEDGYTF TGTGCCAGTACCATCCTTTTGGGCTTTCCGGGGGAAGATGGCTACACCTTC
TRBJ1-1 TRBD1 - TRBV18 CASSPTPGQGPMNTEAFF TGTGCCAGCTCACCAACCCCGGGACAGGGTCCAATGAACACTGAAGCTTTCTTT
TRBJ2-3 - few TRBV28 CASSKSGFTTTDTQYF TGTGCCAGCAGTAAGAGCGGTTTTACGACGACAGATACGCAGTATTTT
TRBJ2-7 - - TRBV28 CASCVAGGSSYEQYF TGTGCCAGCTGTGTGGCGGGCGGCAGCTCCTACGAGCAGTACTTC
TRBJ1-4 TRBD1 - TRBV6-1 CASSGTGKVEKLFF TGTGCCAGCAGTGGGACAGGGAAAGTGGAAAAACTGTTTTTT
TRBJ2-5 TRBD2 - TRBV7-9 CASSLGASGETQYF TGTGCCAGCAGCTTGGGTGCTAGCGGAGAGACCCAGTACTTC
TRBJ2-6 TRBD1 - TRBV27 CASSLSAIGQGASGANVLTF TGTGCCAGCAGTTTATCCGCGATAGGACAGGGAGCCTCTGGGGCCAACGTCCTGACTTTC
TRBJ2-1 - - TRBV18 CASSPPGLSSDEQFF TGTGCCAGCTCACCGCCTGGACTAAGTAGCGATGAGCAGTTCTTC
TRBJ1-5 TRBD1 - TRBV7-9 CASSLTGTSNQPQHF TGTGCCAGCAGCCTGACAGGGACCAGCAATCAGCCCCAGCATTTT
TRBJ2-1 - - TRBV2 CASRITLAGEQFF TGTGCCAGCAGGATCACACTAGCAGGCGAGCAGTTCTTC
TRBJ1-2 TRBD1 - TRBV5-1 CASSGGTGEDYGYTF TGCGCCAGCAGCGGGGGGACAGGGGAGGACTATGGCTACACCTTC
TRBJ2-7 - - TRBV6-5 CASSFRGQYEQYF TGTGCCAGCAGTTTCCGAGGACAGTACGAGCAGTACTTC
TRBJ2-5 TRBD1 - TRBV11-2 CASSLEGRGPSGETQYF TGTGCCAGCAGCTTAGAGGGAAGGGGGCCGTCGGGGGAGACCCAGTACTTC
TRBJ2-3 - - TRBV5-6 CASSLAGMADTQYF TGTGCCAGCAGCTTGGCAGGGATGGCAGATACGCAGTATTTT
TRBJ2-3 TRBD2 - TRBV5-1 CASSLELAGDADTQYF TGCGCCAGCAGCTTGGAGCTAGCGGGAGATGCAGATACGCAGTATTTT
TRBJ1-5 - - TRBV5-5 CASSLGGRGQPQHF TGTGCCAGCAGCTTGGGTGGGAGAGGTCAGCCCCAGCATTTT
TRBJ1-1 - - TRBV5-1 CASSLEGRGGTEAFF TGCGCCAGCAGCTTGGAGGGGCGCGGGGGCACTGAAGCTTTCTTT
TRBJ1-5 - - TRBV2 CASSEGSGSNQPQHF TGTGCCAGCAGTGAGGGCAGTGGTAGCAATCAGCCCCAGCATTTT
TRBJ2-5 - - TRBV9 CASSVGSSVQETQYF TGTGCCAGCAGCGTAGGCTCTAGCGTTCAAGAGACCCAGTACTTC
TRBJ2-1 - - TRBV18 CASSTYREREGNEQFF TGTGCCAGCTCCACTTATCGGGAGCGTGAGGGCAATGAGCAGTTCTTC
TRBJ2-3 - - TRBV5-1 CASSLGVGGPSTDTQYF TGCGCCAGCAGCTTGGGGGTGGGGGGGCCGTCCACAGATACGCAGTATTTT
TRBJ2-7 - - TRBV7-2 CASSLGGGSLDEQYF TGTGCCAGCAGCTTAGGAGGTGGATCCCTAGACGAGCAGTACTTC
TRBJ2-7 - - TRBV21-1 CASSPRALKTSQTLNEQYF TGTGCCAGCAGCCCCCGGGCCCTAAAGACTAGCCAAACACTTAACGAGCAGTACTTC
TRBJ1-1 TRBD1 - TRBV10-2 CASSERTGAEAFF TGCGCCAGCAGTGAGCGGACAGGGGCTGAAGCTTTCTTT
TRBJ2-7 - medium-sized TRBV27 CASSFRGGNEQYF TGTGCCAGCAGTTTTAGGGGGGGGAACGAGCAGTACTTC
TRBJ2-1 - - TRBV21-1 CASSRRAGTGGRDSSYNEQFF TGTGCCAGCAGCCGTCGTGCCGGGACAGGGGGCCGGGACAGCTCCTACAATGAGCAGTTCTTC
TRBJ2-7 TRBD2 - TRBV5-6 CASSLALGTSGYEQYF TGTGCCAGCAGCTTGGCCCTCGGGACTAGCGGGTACGAGCAGTACTTC
TRBJ2-7 - - TRBV5-6 CASSLGQITYEQYF TGTGCCAGCAGCTTGGGGCAAATAACCTACGAGCAGTACTTC
TRBJ2-1 TRBD2 - TRBV19 CASSMGWGRANNEQFF TGTGCCAGTAGTATGGGTTGGGGGAGGGCCAACAATGAGCAGTTCTTC
TRBJ2-3 TRBD2 - TRBV19 CASSIGLAGGRTDTQYF TGTGCCAGTAGTATTGGACTAGCGGGAGGTAGGACAGATACGCAGTATTTT
TRBJ2-7 TRBD2 - TRBV5-1 CASSLFSGSYEQYF TGCGCCAGCAGCTTGTTTAGCGGGAGCTACGAGCAGTACTTC
TRBJ2-5 - - TRBV19 CASSIKIGRGQETQYF TGTGCCAGTAGTATAAAGATCGGCCGGGGTCAAGAGACCCAGTACTTC
TRBJ2-1 TRBD2 - TRBV9 CASSPPSGRANEQFF TGTGCCAGCAGCCCACCTAGCGGGAGGGCCAATGAGCAGTTCTTC
TRBJ1-1 - - TRBV30 CAWSDLITEAFF TGTGCCTGGAGTGACCTAATTACTGAAGCTTTCTTT
TRBJ1-1 TRBD1 - TRBV28 CASSSIGQGAKSEAFF TGTGCCAGCAGTTCTATAGGACAGGGGGCGAAGTCTGAAGCTTTCTTT
TRBJ2-2 TRBD2 - TRBV19 CASRSAGDLFGELFF TGTGCCAGTAGGAGCGCGGGAGATTTGTTCGGGGAGCTGTTTTTT
TRBJ1-4 - - TRBV4-1 CASSQDWYRNEKLFF TGCGCCAGCAGCCAAGATTGGTACCGGAATGAAAAACTGTTTTTT
TRBJ2-7 TRBD2 - TRBV4-2 CASSPGLASEQYF TGTGCCAGCAGCCCCGGACTAGCGAGTGAGCAGTACTTC